This T cell receptor beta chain was captured in a study of cytomegalovirus exposure and HLA in healthy donors. The CDR3 sequence is 13 residues long. The germline V and J ends were trimmed by 7 bases and 7 bases, with 16 bases remaining between them. Germline V gene lookup returns CDR1 MDHEN and CDR2 SYDVKM. This clone was seen a few times. No antigen is known for it. 13 Jbeta primers and 60 Vbeta primers were used for the PCR. Sequencing used immunoSEQ multiplex PCR; TCRdb keeps in-frame clones, though not all of them. The table records 100,000 to 150,000 clones, roughly 14% of them present only once. Study conclusions and caveats: When a later analysis was performed, an Asian-associated ancestry cluster reportedly had fewer N-insertions than the approximately 680-donor mean. Productive status was seen about 87% or about 30% of the time for most TCR beta V segments in an earlier analysis.

The rearrangement uses TRBV28 and TRBJ1-1; tentatively, D is TRBD1 (5 bases). Sequencing input: PBMCs. The TCR sequence derives from a woman in her late teens or twenties in good health and CMV-seronegative. The CDR3 region is CASILGGVGEAFF. The CDR3 DNA reads TGTGCCAGCATCCTGGGGGGGGTGGGTGAAGCTTTCTTT.